This entry lists 22 T cell receptor delta chains sequenced from one sample in a study of gamma-delta chains in newborns, infants, children. TCRdb re-called clones from the reads using CATT. The sample shows around 7,500 delta-chain clones, over 9% of them seen only once. The sequenced sample was blood. These receptors all stem from a child who was a newborn, infant or young child, either healthy, febrile or measles-vaccinated (not recorded which).

This clone is categorized as medium-sized. The rearrangement links TRDV2 to TRDJ1; possible D gene TRDD3, 6 bases. The V gene lost 0 bases and the J gene lost 2 bases, with 15 bases spanning the gap. Germline CDR1 is GEAIGNYY and CDR2 is EKD. The length of the CDR3 is 16 residues. The CDR3 is CACDTVGGTGTDKLIF. The CDR3 coding sequence is TGTGCCTGTGACACCGTCGGGGGGACTGGGACCGATAAACTCATCTTT.

The rearrangement links TRDV2 to TRDJ1; D remains unclear. The CDR3 has 19 residues. CDR1 GEAIGNYY and CDR2 EKD come from the germline V gene. Trimming took off 0 bases at V and 1 base at J, with 23 bases between the two ends. CDR3 bases: TGTGCCTGTGACACCGTCTCTCGAACCCCTGATCTCCCCACCGATAAACTCATCTTT. This sequence encodes CACDTVSRTPDLPTDKLIF.

This chain uses TRDV2 with TRDJ2, with TRDD3 matching over 8 bases. V shed 2 bases and J 6 bases; nucleotides not matched to a gene: 10. The CDR3 runs to 16 residues. CDR1 and CDR2 from the germline V gene are GEAIGNYY and EKD. This CDR3 is CACDSISWGSSAQLFF. In nucleotides, the CDR3 is TGTGCCTGTGACAGTATTAGCTGGGGGAGTTCAGCACAACTCTTCTTT.

This clone is labeled as large. This specimen includes other DNA sequences encoding the same CDR3. The chain employs TRDV2 and TRDJ1, with 8 bases aligning to TRDD3. The CDR3 is 17 residues long. Germline CDR1 reads GEAIGNYY; CDR2 reads EKD. The junction had 17 bases not matched to a gene; V was cut back by 0 bases and J by 9 bases. Here the CDR3 reads CACDTVSRDTGSLELIF. As DNA, the CDR3 is TGTGCCTGTGACACCGTTTCGAGGGATACGGGGTCTCTTGAACTCATCTTT.

This clone was seen more than once but under ten times. The V and J genes are TRDV2 and TRDJ3; TRDD3 agrees at 8 bases. The CDR3 consists of 19 residues. V was pared by 2 bases and J by 5 bases, with 13 bases of the junction left unmatched. Germline V gene data show CDR1 as GEAIGNYY and CDR2 as EKD. The CDR3 DNA sequence: TGTGCCTGTGACAGCCTGGGGGAGCCAGCGCCCGGGGACACCCGACAGATGTTTTTC. Residues: CACDSLGEPAPGDTRQMFF.

Points on this clone: A much more abundant neighbour one base away suggests this may be a read error. The V gene is TRDV2, the J gene TRDJ3; perhaps TRDD3 as D (5 bases). TCRdb records no J gene; here it was assigned by comparing the DNA to germline. Germline V gene lookup returns CDR1 GEAIGNYY and CDR2 EKD. The CDR3 is made up of 19 amino acids. This CDR3 reads CACDTLHPLSSWDTRKMFF. The CDR3 bases are TGTGCCTGTGACACCTTGCATCCCTTAAGCTCCTGGGACACCCGAAAGATGTTTTTC.

This chain connects TRDV2 to TRDJ1; 9 nucleotides agree with TRDD3. The J segment lost 0 bases and the V segment lost 7 bases, leaving 8 bases of the junction unmatched. The germline V gene has CDR1 GEAIGNYY and CDR2 EKD. This CDR3 spans 15 amino acids. The CDR3 reads CACNLLGEYTDKLIF. For the CDR3, the DNA is TGTGCCTGCAACTTACTGGGGGAGTACACCGATAAACTCATCTTT.

This clone has more than one count but fewer than ten. The rearrangement links TRDV2 to TRDJ3, with 9 bases aligning to TRDD3. Losses at the gene ends were 0 bases for V and 3 bases for J; bases not matched to a gene: 8. There are 19 residues in the CDR3. Germline CDR1 and CDR2: GEAIGNYY and EKD. The CDR3 DNA sequence: TGTGCCTGTGACACCTTGGGGGATATGCGGCGCTGGGACACCCGACAGATGTTTTTC. It codes for CACDTLGDMRRWDTRQMFF.

The rearrangement uses TRDV2 and TRDJ1, with 11 bases aligning to TRDD3. Trimming removed 2 bases from V and 7 bases from J; junction bases left unmatched: 5. This CDR3 spans 14 amino acids. Germline lookup yields CDR1 GEAIGNYY and CDR2 EKD. CDR3 sequence: CACDILGDRGKLIF. CDR3 DNA: TGTGCCTGTGACATACTGGGGGATAGAGGTAAACTCATCTTT.

The V gene was identified as TRDV2, while no J gene was called; TRDD3 was called by the table and not checked on the DNA. Germline lookup yields CDR1 GEAIGNYY and CDR2 EKD. The CDR3 length is 19 residues. CDR3: CASDKGRGDSSWETRKMFF. The DNA of the CDR3 is TGTGCCTCTGACAAAGGACGGGGGGATAGCTCCTGGGAAACCCGAAAGATGTTCTTC.

This chain links TRDV2 with TRDJ1, with TRDD3 matching 7 bases. The J gene is not listed in TCRdb, so it was assigned here from a DNA match to germline. CDR3 length: 20 amino acids. CDR1 is GEAIGNYY, CDR2 EKD, per germline. V lost 1 base and J lost 0; bases outside the gene matches: 19. DNA of the CDR3: TGTGCCTGTGACACGCAAGGCCGGGTTACTGGGGAGGGTTACACCGATAAACTCATCTTT. Protein: CACDTQGRVTGEGYTDKLIF.

This clone was detected only a few times. Just one base apart from a much larger clone, this may be a read error. This rearrangement joins TRDV2 to TRDJ1, with D unclear. The CDR3 is made up of 17 amino acids. The germline gives CDR1 GEAIGNYY, CDR2 EKD. The V gene lost 0 bases and the J gene lost 0 bases, with 16 bases spanning the gap. For the CDR3, the DNA is TGTGCCTGTGACACCGTGCCCCGACCCAAGTACACCGATAAACTCATCTTT. It is translated as CACDTVPRPKYTDKLIF.

V usage is TRDV2 and J usage is TRDJ3; 11 positions match TRDD3. CDR1 is GEAIGNYY and CDR2 is EKD in the germline V gene. This CDR3 is 19 amino acids long. V shed 3 bases and J 0 bases; nucleotides not matched to a gene: 6. This chain's CDR3 is CACDPLLGDSSWDTRQMFF. The DNA for the CDR3 is TGTGCCTGTGACCCCTTACTGGGGGATAGCTCCTGGGACACCCGACAGATGTTTTTC.

Turning to this clone: A much larger clone differs from this one at a single base, so this may be a read error. The chain uses TRDV2 and TRDJ2; 8 nucleotides agree with TRDD3. The CDR3 totals 17 residues. The trim removed 0 bases at V and 0 bases at J, leaving 5 bases unmatched. CDR1 and CDR2 from the germline V gene are GEAIGNYY and EKD. The CDR3 DNA is TGTGCCTGTGACACCTTGGGGGATCTCCCTTTGACAGCACAACTCTTCTTT. Its translation: CACDTLGDLPLTAQLFF.

This chain links TRDV2 with TRDJ2, with 12 bases matching TRDD3. The V gene's germline CDR1 is GEAIGNYY and CDR2 EKD. The trim removed 2 bases at V and 2 bases at J, leaving 5 bases unmatched. The CDR3 runs to 17 residues. For the CDR3, the DNA is TGTGCCTGTGACAAACTGGGGGATACAGCGTTGACAGCACAACTCTTCTTT. It translates to CACDKLGDTALTAQLFF.

As to this clone: This sequence may be a read error, since a much larger clone differs from it by one base. The rearrangement joins TRDV2 to TRDJ1; TRDD3 agrees at 8 bases. The CDR3 is made up of 14 amino acids. CDR1 GEAIGNYY and CDR2 EKD come from the germline V gene. DNA of the CDR3: TGTGCCCGTGACACACTGGGGGACACCGATAAACTCATCTTT. It yields the protein CARDTLGDTDKLIF.

This chain links TRDV2 with TRDJ3; 7 bases are a match to TRDD3. In the absence of a J gene in TCRdb, the DNA was matched to germline to assign it here. Germline V gene lookup returns CDR1 GEAIGNYY and CDR2 EKD. The CDR3 is 22 amino acids. The junction had 16 bases not matched to a gene; V was cut back by 0 bases and J by 0 bases. The DNA of the CDR3 is TGTGCCTGTGACACCCTGGGGGCTAACATTACGAAGAGCTCCTGGGACACCCGACAGATGTTTTTC. Translating it yields CACDTLGANITKSSWDTRQMFF.

The J gene is TRDJ3, the V gene TRDV2; TRDD3 aligns across 8 bases. The trim removed 3 bases at V and 0 bases at J, leaving 9 bases unmatched. CDR1 and CDR2 from the germline V gene are GEAIGNYY and EKD. The CDR3 covers 19 residues. CDR3 in DNA: TGTGCCTGTGACGCCACTGGGGGTCTCAGCTCCTGGGACACCCGACAGATGTTTTTC. It encodes CACDATGGLSSWDTRQMFF.

In its sample, this clone was seen a few times. This CDR3 is also generated by other DNA sequences in the sample. The V and J genes are TRDV2 and TRDJ3; 12 bases fit TRDD3. This CDR3 is 19 amino acids long. With V trimmed by 2 bases and J by 1 base, 5 bases remained unmatched. The germline CDR1 and CDR2 sequences are GEAIGNYY and EKD. The CDR3 DNA reads TGTGCCTGTGACAAAGTACTGGGGGATACATCCTGGGACACCCGACAGATGTTTTTC. It yields the protein CACDKVLGDTSWDTRQMFF.

This clone has a handful of counts. The rearrangement uses TRDV2 and TRDJ1; the match to TRDD3 covers 10 bases. The germline V gene encodes CDR1 GEAIGNYY and CDR2 EKD. The CDR3 contains 16 residues. The V and J ends lost 5 bases and 0 bases, in that order; junction bases with no gene match: 8. The CDR3 region is CACGTLGDLYTDKLIF. DNA for the CDR3: TGTGCCTGTGGCACACTGGGGGATTTGTACACCGATAAACTCATCTTT.

This clone qualifies as medium-sized. The V call is TRDV2, the J call TRDJ1, with 8 bases lining up with TRDD3. CDR1 and CDR2 from the germline V gene are GEAIGNYY and EKD. After removal of 3 bases from V and 0 bases from J, the junction contained 14 bases not matched to a gene. CDR3 size: 18 residues. As DNA, the CDR3 is TGTGCCTGTGACGGCGTCGGTCTGGGGGAGCCCTACACCGATAAACTCATCTTT. Translating it yields CACDGVGLGEPYTDKLIF.

The chain combines TRDV2 with TRDJ1, with D maybe TRDD3 (5 bases). Germline CDR1 reads GEAIGNYY; CDR2 reads EKD. Trimming shortened V by 0 bases and J by 3 bases, and 13 bases separated the two germline ends. The CDR3 spans 15 residues. DNA of the CDR3: TGTGCCTGTGACACCGTGGGGTCCCTTGCCGATAAACTCATCTTT. It yields the protein CACDTVGSLADKLIF.